Below are 2 T cell receptor beta chains sequenced from a single sample in a study of regulatory T cells in long-lasting Graves disease listed by TCRdb under 2021. Interpreted using the paper, the time point label stands for: newly diagnosed GD, antithyroid drugs for less than 3 months. For both TCR sequencing and RNA sequencing, RNA was extracted from PBMCs in TRIzol. The library was prepared using multiplex PCR. TCRdb records Illumina HiSeq 4000 as the sequencer. iRepertoire HTBI primers and Arm-PCR amplification of CDR3 regions were used to construct TCR beta libraries. TCRdb reran the public reads through fastp at Q25 and MiXCR, keeping productive beta chains. Every entry covers one CDR3 protein and lists the most common genes and DNA from its rows. Recorded for this sample are about 430,000 distinct CDR3 sequences; 15% of them occurred a single time. The ten largest clonotypes hold roughly 8% of the sample.

Separately, the same data were catalogued under a study of T cells in Graves' hyperthyroidism and ophthalmopathy.

The sample here was peripheral blood mononuclear cells (PBMCs), taken at new diagnosis, from a patient treated with antithyroid drugs. The receptor set was obtained from a woman aged 35 to 49 with Graves disease. Donor details come from another sample of the same person, matched by shared clones.

The chain joins TRBV5-5 to TRBJ2-5, with 14 bases aligning to TRBD2. Germline V gene lookup returns CDR1 SGHKS and CDR2 YYEKEE (reference sequence). The V segment lost 5 bases and the J segment 5 bases; nucleotides outside the gene matches: 5. The CDR3 extends over 15 amino acids. CDR3 bases: TGTGCCAGCAGTTGGGGACTAGCGGGAGTGGAGACCCAGTACTTC. Translating it yields CASSWGLAGVETQYF.

The chain recombines TRBV28 with TRBJ2-1, with 12 bases identical to TRBD1. Germline values: CDR1 MDHEN, CDR2 SYDVKM. This CDR3 contains 17 residues. V trimming: 0 bases; J trimming: 7 bases; junction bases outside the gene matches: 7. CDR3 sequence reads: CASSLWTGTGGRNEQFF. CDR3 bases: TGTGCCAGCAGTTTATGGACCGGGACAGGGGGCAGAAATGAGCAGTTCTTC.